This TCR beta chain was retrieved from a study of blood T cell repertoires in COVID-19. Germline CDR1 DFQATT, CDR2 SNEGSKA (reference sequence). The CDR3 runs to 11 residues. V lost 5 bases and J lost 7, with 11 bases in between. Sequenced by immunoSEQ multiplex PCR; TCRdb stores in-frame clones only, minus some. This sample has tens of thousands of clones, with about 85% found just once. The origin of this receptor is a woman aged 45-59 years with active or convalescent COVID-19. Sequencing was done on a sample of peripheral blood. The J gene is TRBJ1-1, the V gene TRBV20-1; D is unclear. The CDR3 is CSAPPQVEAFF. The CDR3 bases are TGCAGTGCTCCCCCTCAGGTTGAAGCTTTCTTT.